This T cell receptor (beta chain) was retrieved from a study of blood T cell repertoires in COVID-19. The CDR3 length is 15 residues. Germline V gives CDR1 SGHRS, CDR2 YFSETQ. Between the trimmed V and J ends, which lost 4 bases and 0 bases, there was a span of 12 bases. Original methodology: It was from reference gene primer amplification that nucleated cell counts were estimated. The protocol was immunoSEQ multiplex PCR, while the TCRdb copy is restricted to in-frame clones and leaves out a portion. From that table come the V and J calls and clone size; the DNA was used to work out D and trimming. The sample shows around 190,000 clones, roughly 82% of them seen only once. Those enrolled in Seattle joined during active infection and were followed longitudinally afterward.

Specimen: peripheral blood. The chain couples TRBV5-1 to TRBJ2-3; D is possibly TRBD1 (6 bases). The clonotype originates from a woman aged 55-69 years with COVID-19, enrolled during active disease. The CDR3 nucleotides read TGCGCCAGCAGCCCATTGGGGGCGAGCACAGATACGCAGTATTTT. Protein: CASSPLGASTDTQYF. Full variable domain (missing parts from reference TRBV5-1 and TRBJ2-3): KAGVTQTPRYLIKTRGQQVTLSCSPISGHRSVSWYQQTPGQGLQFLFEYFSETQRNKGNFPGRFSGRQFSNSRSEMNVSTLELGDSALYLCASSPLGASTDTQYFGPGTRLTVL.